The clone carrying this T cell receptor (beta chain) was recorded a few times. Its antigen is unknown. These data originate in a study of PD-1 blockade in classical Hodgkin lymphoma. Study observations and caveats: Diversity similar to that of newly diagnosed patients was seen at baseline in complete responders.

Each patient experienced a relapse that followed autologous stem cell transplantation, and brentuximab vedotin exposure varied. The CDR3 extends over 12 amino acids. Germline CDR1 MNHEY, CDR2 SMNVEV (reference sequence). V was clipped by 8 bases and J by 1 base, with 8 bases between them. Produced via immunoSEQ multiplex PCR; TCRdb's table is partial and in-frame only. In the table there are 50,000 to 75,000 clones, about 88% of which are singletons. This specimen consisted of peripheral blood mononuclear cells (PBMCs), obtained before the second cycle of nivolumab. The clonotype comes from a human donor with classical Hodgkin lymphoma. This sequence joins TRBV27 and TRBJ1-1; no clear D. The CDR3 coding sequence is TGTGCCAGCTTCCAGCAGAACACTGAAGCTTTCTTT. Translating it yields CASFQQNTEAFF.